The next 31 T cell receptor beta chains were all read from a single sample in a study of blood T cell repertoires in COVID-19. Produced via immunoSEQ multiplex PCR; TCRdb's table is partial and in-frame only. The sample has about 81,000 clones, roughly four fifths seen once. The sequenced material came from peripheral blood. The receptors shown here come from a human donor in a cohort sampled during active COVID-19.

The chain is built from TRBV2 and TRBJ2-2; 8 bases agree with TRBD2. V lost 1 base, J lost 5 bases, and 6 bases stayed unmatched. CDR1 and CDR2 (germline): SNHLY, FYNNEI. The CDR3 totals 16 residues. For the CDR3, the DNA is TGTGCCAGCAGTGAAGGGTTTGGCGGGGGGACCGGGGAGCTGTTTTTT. It encodes CASSEGFGGGTGELFF.

The chain is built from TRBV7-2 and TRBJ2-5; 8 bases map to TRBD1. J was trimmed by 4 bases and V by 7 bases; bases with no gene match: 2. Germline V gene data show CDR1 as SGHTA and CDR2 as FQGNSA. The CDR3 sequence is 12 residues long. In DNA, the CDR3 is TGTGCCAGCAACGACAGGGGAGAGACCCAGTACTTC. Its protein is CASNDRGETQYF.

The chain recombines TRBV2 with TRBJ1-2; weak D call: TRBD1 (6 bases). In germline, CDR1 is SNHLY, CDR2 FYNNEI. Trimming removed 6 bases at V and 5 bases at J, with 19 bases between. The CDR3 runs 15 residues. CDR3 nucleotides: TGTGCCAGCAGCTCCACCCCGGACAGCAGATATGGCTACACCTTC. Protein sequence: CASSSTPDSRYGYTF.

Comments on this clone: A junction boundary mismatches the germline segment, possibly from a read error. The DNA of the CDR3 is TGTGCCAGCAATAGGGGAGCAGGGAGGGTGAAAAAGCTGTTTTTT. As protein: CASNRGAGRVKKLFF. The chain links TRBV28 to TRBJ1-4; TRBD1 is a possible D gene (5 bases). Germline CDR1 reads MDHEN; CDR2 reads SYDVKM. This CDR3 has 15 amino acids.

V and J are TRBV7-2 and TRBJ2-5; 8 bases are a match to TRBD2. The CDR3 consists of 16 residues. Germline V gene sequence: CDR1 SGHTA, CDR2 FQGNSA. Trimming removed 3 bases from V and 5 bases from J; junction bases left unmatched: 11. The CDR3 here is CASSFSWRGAGETQYF. CDR3 coding DNA: TGTGCCAGCAGCTTCTCGTGGCGGGGGGCGGGGGAGACCCAGTACTTC. The whole variable domain, filled in from reference TRBV7-2 and TRBJ2-5, reads GAGVSQSPSNKVTEKGKDVELRCDPISGHTALYWYRQSLGQGLEFLIYFQGNSAPDKSGLPSDRFSAERTGGSVSTLTIQRTQQEDSAVYLCASSFSWRGAGETQYFGPGTRLLVL.

The chain is built from TRBV30 and TRBJ2-7; 10 nucleotides line up with TRBD1. CDR1 and CDR2 from the germline V gene are GTSNPN and SVGIG (reference sequence). The junction had 7 bases not matched to a gene; V was cut back by 2 bases and J by 6 bases. The CDR3 loop spans 14 amino acids. CDR3 DNA sequence: TGTGCCTGGAGTACCGGGACAGGGGTGGTCGAGCAGTACTTC. Translating it yields CAWSTGTGVVEQYF.

As concerns this clone: A clone one base away is much larger, so this may be a read error. V usage is TRBV25-1 and J usage is TRBJ2-7, with D possibly being TRBD2 (5 bases). Per the germline V gene, CDR1 is MGHDK and CDR2 is SYGVNS. V lost 6 bases, J lost 4 bases, and 16 bases lay in between. This CDR3 contains 14 residues. CDR3 DNA: TGTGCCAGCAGGGACTTGGGGTACGAGTACGAGCAGTACTTC. This translates into CASRDLGYEYEQYF.

The CDR3, as DNA: TGTGCCAGCTCACCACCCCAAGTGCGGCTGACCGTGAACACTGAAGCTTTCTTT. Protein product: CASSPPQVRLTVNTEAFF. The chain joins TRBV18 to TRBJ1-1; D is undetermined. V lost 0 bases to trimming and J lost 0 bases, with 17 bases between them. The CDR3 is 18 residues long. CDR1 is KGHSH and CDR2 is LQKENI in the germline V gene.

The V gene is TRBV6-2 or TRBV6-3, the J gene TRBJ1-1, with D perhaps TRBD1 (5 bases). Germline V lookup: CDR1 MNHEY, CDR2 SVGEGT. V gave up 5 bases and J gave up 5 bases, with 6 bases separating them. The CDR3 sequence is 11 residues long. This CDR3 reads CASSQGTEAFF. The CDR3 region has the DNA TGTGCCAGCAGTCAGGGTACTGAAGCTTTCTTT.

CDR3 amino acids: CASSLYSGGSNQPQHF. CDR3 nucleotides: TGTGCCAGCAGTTTATATTCGGGGGGGAGCAATCAGCCCCAGCATTTT. The J gene is TRBJ1-5, the V gene TRBV27; possibly TRBD1 for D (5 bases). CDR1 and CDR2 from the germline V gene are MNHEY and SMNVEV (reference sequence). CDR3 size: 16 residues. Trimming took 1 base from V and 1 from J, leaving 11 bases between them.

The V gene is TRBV7-2, the J gene TRBJ2-1; D ambiguous. CDR3 length equals 12 residues. The germline gives CDR1 SGHTA, CDR2 FQGNSA. V was pared by 2 bases and J by 5 bases, with 4 bases between. As DNA, the CDR3 is TGTGCCAGCAGCTTATATAACAATGAGCAGTTCTTC. Encoded protein: CASSLYNNEQFF. Drawing the rest from reference TRBV7-2 and TRBJ2-1, the complete variable domain is GAGVSQSPSNKVTEKGKDVELRCDPISGHTALYWYRQSLGQGLEFLIYFQGNSAPDKSGLPSDRFSAERTGGSVSTLTIQRTQQEDSAVYLCASSLYNNEQFFGPGTRLTVL.

This clone was counted a few times. The chain uses TRBV11-2 and TRBJ1-2, with D perhaps matching TRBD1 (5 bases). This CDR3 spans 14 amino acids. V was pared by 1 base and J by 5 bases, with 11 bases between. The V gene's germline CDR1 is SGHAT and CDR2 FQNNGV. The CDR3 DNA reads as TGTGCCAGCAGCTTAGCTCCCAGGGATTATGGCTACACCTTC. It is translated as CASSLAPRDYGYTF.

The table lists this clone with a count of one. This chain joins TRBV7-9 and TRBJ1-6; D not resolved. The germline V gene has CDR1 SEHNR and CDR2 FQNEAQ (reference sequence). The CDR3 loop spans 14 amino acids. V was pared by 5 bases and J by 0 bases, with 5 bases between. The CDR3 nucleotides read TGTGCCAGCAGCAATTACTCCTATAATTCACCCCTCCACTTT. It translates to CASSNYSYNSPLHF.

This rearrangement joins TRBV2 to TRBJ1-5, with 7 bases that match TRBD1. Looked up from germline, CDR1 is SNHLY and CDR2 is FYNNEI. The CDR3 is made up of 16 amino acids. Germline trimming cut 4 bases from V and 2 bases from J; bases unmatched to any gene: 8. CDR3 protein: CASSVRGGAGNQPQHF. In DNA, the CDR3 is TGTGCCAGCAGTGTCAGAGGGGGCGCGGGCAATCAGCCCCAGCATTTT.

This chain links TRBV5-8 with TRBJ1-2; D gene unclear. CDR3 size: 13 residues. Looked up from germline, CDR1 is SGHTS and CDR2 is YDEGEE. The V end lost 4 bases, the J end lost 4 bases, and 11 bases lay between the germline ends. CDR3 sequence (DNA): TGTGCCAGCAGCCCCGCAGGAATCTATGGCTACACCTTC. Translating it yields CASSPAGIYGYTF.

The rearrangement joins TRBV11-2 to TRBJ1-1, with 8 bases aligning to TRBD1. Germline V gives CDR1 SGHAT, CDR2 FQNNGV. V was clipped by 5 bases and J by 1 base; unmatched bases: 3. The CDR3 is 14 residues long. Written as DNA, the CDR3 is TGTGCCAGCAGCCACCAGGGGGCGAACACTGAAGCTTTCTTT. Amino acids: CASSHQGANTEAFF.

CDR3 region: CASSPGTGKGDYGYTF. CDR3 in DNA: TGTGCCAGCAGCCCCGGGACAGGGAAAGGGGACTATGGCTACACCTTC. V usage is TRBV7-3 and J usage is TRBJ1-2; 9 bases fit TRBD1. With 5 bases clipped from V and 3 bases from J, the junction kept 10 bases outside the gene matches. CDR3 length equals 16 residues. Germline V gene lookup returns CDR1 SGHTA and CDR2 FQGTGA.

The V gene is TRBV5-1, the J gene TRBJ2-4, with a possible D match to TRBD1 (5 bases). This CDR3 has 15 residues. V lost 3 bases, J lost 6 bases, and 16 bases lay in between. Germline CDR1 SGHRS, CDR2 YFSETQ. The CDR3 loop reads CASSSVDRQTNIQYF. The CDR3 DNA reads as TGCGCCAGCAGCTCGGTCGATCGACAGACAAACATTCAGTACTTC.

As regards this clone: The junction departs from the called germline gene at one end, perhaps through a read error. The chain combines TRBV7-2 with TRBJ1-5; D is ambiguous. Germline CDR1 reads SGHTA; CDR2 reads FQGNSA. CDR3 length: 14 amino acids. DNA for the CDR3: TGTGCCAGCACCTTACAGTTTCCCTATCAGCCCCAGCATTTT. Protein product: CASTLQFPYQPQHF.

V gene TRBV27 combines with J gene TRBJ1-5, with TRBD1 identical over 8 bases. The J segment lost 3 bases and the V segment lost 3 bases, leaving 1 base of the junction unmatched. The germline V gene encodes CDR1 MNHEY and CDR2 SMNVEV (reference sequence). The CDR3 totals 14 residues. The CDR3 bases are TGTGCCAGCAGTTTGGACAGGGTCAATCAGCCCCAGCATTTT. Amino acid sequence: CASSLDRVNQPQHF.

This chain joins TRBV5-1 and TRBJ2-7; 7 nucleotides match TRBD1. Trimming took 4 bases from V and 6 from J; bases not matched to a gene: 10. CDR1 is SGHRS, CDR2 YFSETQ, per germline. The CDR3 covers 14 residues. The chain's CDR3 is CASSPTRQGLEQYF. In nucleotides, the CDR3 is TGCGCCAGCAGCCCAACGAGACAGGGCCTCGAGCAGTACTTC. Filled out from reference TRBV5-1 and TRBJ2-7, the complete variable domain reads KAGVTQTPRYLIKTRGQQVTLSCSPISGHRSVSWYQQTPGQGLQFLFEYFSETQRNKGNFPGRFSGRQFSNSRSEMNVSTLELGDSALYLCASSPTRQGLEQYFGPGTRLTVT.

The rearrangement links TRBV7-2 to TRBJ1-4; the D gene is possibly TRBD1 (6 bases). This CDR3 has 16 residues. CDR1 and CDR2 (germline): SGHTA, FQGNSA. Trimming pared 1 base from V and 5 bases from J, leaving 14 bases between. The CDR3 DNA reads as TGTGCCAGCAGCTTAGGTCTTTGGCAGGGGAATGAAAAACTGTTTTTT. Its translation: CASSLGLWQGNEKLFF.

V usage is TRBV7-9 and J usage is TRBJ1-2; D is possibly TRBD1 (6 bases). The CDR3 totals 12 residues. Trimming pared 4 bases from V and 7 bases from J, leaving 10 bases between. Per the germline V gene, CDR1 is SEHNR and CDR2 is FQNEAQ (reference sequence). The CDR3 spells CASSSDRGGYTF. The CDR3 DNA is TGTGCCAGCAGCTCGGACAGAGGTGGCTACACCTTC.

The chain employs TRBV27 and TRBJ2-7, with D perhaps matching TRBD1 (6 bases). Deletions cut 2 bases from V and 6 bases from J, with 11 bases between. This CDR3 has 13 residues. Germline V gene sequence: CDR1 MNHEY, CDR2 SMNVEV (reference sequence). CDR3 protein: CASSLGAGVEQYF. Here the CDR3 DNA reads TGTGCCAGCAGTTTAGGGGCAGGGGTCGAGCAGTACTTC.

This clone was seen a single time. The chain couples TRBV12-2 to TRBJ1-1; TRBD1 was called by the table and not checked on the DNA. TRBV12-2 is classified as a pseudogene. The length of the CDR3 is 15 residues. CDR3 amino acids: CASRLAQEDGTEAFF. In DNA, the CDR3 is TGTGCAAGTCGCTTAGCTCAGGAAGATGGCACTGAAGCTTTCTTT.

A few counts support this clone. V usage is TRBV28 and J usage is TRBJ1-2; 7 positions match TRBD1. Germline V gene sequence: CDR1 MDHEN, CDR2 SYDVKM. With 6 bases clipped from V and 2 bases from J, the junction kept 3 bases outside the gene matches. The length of the CDR3 is 13 residues. The CDR3 region has the DNA TGTGCCAGCAGCTGGGACAGAAACTATGGCTACACCTTC. Protein product: CASSWDRNYGYTF.

This rearrangement joins TRBV6-5 to TRBJ2-7; TRBD1 might be the D (7 bases). The CDR3 covers 13 residues. From germline, CDR1 is MNHEY and CDR2 SVGAGI. V was pared by 6 bases and J by 7 bases, with 16 bases between. The DNA for the CDR3 is TGTGCCAGCAGCCAGGAGGGGGCCCGGGAGCAGTACTTC. Amino acid sequence: CASSQEGAREQYF.

The rearrangement joins TRBV2 to TRBJ2-1, with 8 bases identical to TRBD2. CDR3 size: 15 residues. The ends lost 4 bases at V and 5 bases at J; junction bases unmatched: 7. Germline CDR1 SNHLY, CDR2 FYNNEI. The CDR3 DNA is TGTGCCAGCAGTGCGGAAGCGGGGGATGACAATGAGCAGTTCTTC. This translates into CASSAEAGDDNEQFF.

The chain has TRBV20-1 and TRBJ2-7; 11 nucleotides match TRBD2. The length of the CDR3 is 18 residues. From germline, CDR1 is DFQATT and CDR2 SNEGSKA (reference sequence). V shed 3 bases and J 3 bases; nucleotides not matched to a gene: 16. The DNA for the CDR3 is TGCAGTGCTAGTACATCTCGACTAGCGGGGAGCCGCGGCTACGAGCAGTACTTC. Encoded protein: CSASTSRLAGSRGYEQYF.

This sequence joins TRBV5-1 and TRBJ1-1; D gene ambiguous. V lost 3 bases, J lost 8 bases, and 11 bases lay in between. Germline lookup yields CDR1 SGHRS and CDR2 YFSETQ. The CDR3 has 12 residues. The CDR3 DNA sequence: TGCGCCAGCAGCTCGGCTGGGGAGGAAGCTTTCTTT. It specifies CASSSAGEEAFF.

The chain is built from TRBV30 and TRBJ2-7, with D possibly TRBD2 on 6 matching bases. The ends were cut back, 2 bases at V and 7 bases at J, with 12 bases in the middle. Germline lookup yields CDR1 GTSNPN and CDR2 SVGIG (reference sequence). The CDR3 is 12 residues long. The CDR3 DNA reads TGTGCCTGGAGTTTCGTCGGGGGAGAGCAGTACTTC. This codes for CAWSFVGGEQYF.